This T cell receptor (beta chain) was profiled in a study of identical twins (dated by TCRdb to the mid-2010s). Describing the broader study: To test whether fetal clonotypes persist, the study used deep sequencing on TCR alpha and beta repertoires from monozygotic twins, unrelated adults of various ages, and cord blood. Replicate twin experiments were performed at different times using different library preparation protocols to rule out contamination.

Every donor in the study was a healthy Caucasian. Study-wide findings and limitations: Invariant T cells such as MAIT and iNKT could partly confound zero-insertion analyses, though diverse VJ usage argued against this for most clonotypes. A weaker excess of twin sharing was found in beta out-of-frame sequences because the signal-to-noise ratio was lowered by fewer shared sequences. In monozygotic twins, recombination models systematically underestimated out-of-frame TCR alpha sharing, but the models matched the sharing seen between unrelated individuals. Abundant cord blood beta clonotypes carried fewer insertions; young adult naive repertoires showed a weaker similar trend, while memory repertoires showed none. Out-of-frame TCR alpha sequences shared between twins showed an excess of low generation-probability sequences compared with coincidental sharing between unrelated individuals. Because the same donors could not be followed over many years, the conclusions relied on cross-sectional statistical analysis.

The CDR3, from cysteine to phenylalanine, totals 22 residues. The kept DNA is CDR3 alone, 66 bases in frame from the first base. The method was 5' RACE. This sample was sequenced with an Illumina HiSeq 2000. A universal primer binding site was introduced by template switching, and a unique molecular identifier was present in the final cDNA, enabling accurate counting of TCR cDNA molecules. First-strand cDNA for TCR alpha and beta chains was synthesized from specific primers in the conserved constant-segment region. To control for contamination, each cDNA library was double barcoded with a SMART-Mk sample barcode plus Illumina barcodes. TruSeq adapter sequences, together with Illumina sample barcodes, were added in two successive PCR steps. TCR alpha and beta cDNA libraries were sequenced on the Illumina HiSeq platform with custom primers. In the authors' own workflow: Unique molecular identifiers were extracted from raw reads with MiGEC, and CDR3 positions were determined with MiXCR. For each individual, recombination models were inferred using an EM algorithm with the repgenHMM and IGoR tools. The analysis of shared clonotypes was done with the tcR package in R, with sharing normalized by the product of cloneset sizes. To study raw recombination free of thymic and clonal selection effects, out-of-frame nonproductive sequences were analyzed. The public reads were reanalyzed by TCRdb: fastp trimming at Q25, MiXCR alignment, in-frame beta chains only. Each CDR3 protein appears once, grouped with its most common genes and DNA. The V and J calls shown here were made by TCRdb, not taken from the authors' results. This sample has 1.5 million to 2 million distinct CDR3 sequences in its table, and around 33% of those were observed once. The ten biggest clones cover under 0.35% of the sample.

Notes on this clonotype: Its specific antigen is unknown. Base qualities are not at hand, and no much larger clone is one base apart.

Recombination connected TRBV21-1 to TRBJ2-5; the table names TRBD1, a call not compared with the DNA. TRBV21-1 is a recognized pseudogene. Sequences were obtained from cord blood. The source is a newborn girl in good health. For the CDR3, the sequence is CASSKNSPLGPRQGGSSNEQYF. The sequence in DNA is TGTGCCAGCAGCAAAAATTCCCCTCTCGGACCCCGACAGGGAGGTTCGAGCAATGAGCAGTACTTC.